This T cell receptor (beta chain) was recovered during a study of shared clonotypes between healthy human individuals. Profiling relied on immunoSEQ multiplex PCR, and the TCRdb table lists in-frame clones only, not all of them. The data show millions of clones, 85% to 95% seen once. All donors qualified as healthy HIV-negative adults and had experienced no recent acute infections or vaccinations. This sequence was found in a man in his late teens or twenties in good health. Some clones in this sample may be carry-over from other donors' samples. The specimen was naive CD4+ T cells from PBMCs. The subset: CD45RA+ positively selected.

CDR3 loop: CASSYVGLTREQYF. In DNA, the CDR3 is TGTGCCAGCAGTTACGTGGGGCTTACAAGGGAGCAGTACTTC. V gene TRBV6-5 combines with J gene TRBJ2-7, with a possible D match to TRBD1 (5 bases). The ends were cut back, 2 bases at V and 7 bases at J, with 15 bases in the middle. In germline, CDR1 is MNHEY, CDR2 SVGAGI. The CDR3 covers 14 residues.